This TCR beta chain was captured by sequencing in a study of shared clonotypes between healthy human individuals. The naive CD8 population came from CD45RO-negative cells selected for CCR7, without terminally differentiated effector memory CD45RA+ cells. Recent vaccinations or acute infections were absent in the healthy HIV-negative adult donors. CDR1 and CDR2 from the germline V gene are MNHEY and SMNVEV (reference sequence). Trimming left V 4 bases short and J 2 bases short, with 15 bases between. The CDR3 length is 15 residues. TCRdb's table, derived via immunoSEQ multiplex PCR, lists solely in-frame clones and lacks some. Here the sample spans around 2,000,000 clones, more than 85% being singletons. Study conclusions and caveats: When naive CD4 clonotypes were compared across a few donors, around 5% were shared.

Points on this clone: The antigen is undetermined.

The chain links TRBV27 to TRBJ2-7, with D tentatively TRBD2 (5 bases). The sequence derives from a man aged 18 to 30 in good health. Some clones in this sample may be carry-over from other donors' samples. Sequenced input: naive CD8+ T cells from PBMCs. The CDR3 spells CASSYGTGGPYEQYF. For the CDR3, the DNA is TGTGCCAGCAGTTATGGAACGGGCGGGCCCTACGAGCAGTACTTC.